This is a list of T cell receptor beta chains from one sample in a study of blood T cell repertoires in COVID-19. Generated by immunoSEQ multiplex PCR, the TCRdb table keeps only in-frame clones and is missing some. The sample contains hundreds of thousands of clones, 80% to 90% of which appear only once. Sequenced material: peripheral blood. These TCRs come from a woman aged 18 to 35 with acute or convalescent COVID-19. The CDR3 runs from the conserved cysteine through the conserved F or W. Each record gives: V gene, CDR3 protein.

TRBV30	CAWSVGQDYGYTF
TRBV10-2	CASSPGVNTGELFF
TRBV19	CASSIRGPAGELFF
TRBV14	CASSQVLPSEEQGEQYF
TRBV5-5	CASSTRQGARLEAFF
TRBV2	CASSELGGTGNTIYF
TRBV27	CASSLDPQGLVANSPLHF
TRBV6-5	CASSYQYQGEAFF
TRBV30	CAWSFRQKLYQETQYF
TRBV14	CASSQVPVGEQYF
TRBV4-2	CASSQVKGGGEAFF
TRBV9	CASSVGGGGKNYGYTF
TRBV29-1	CSVDRGATEAFF
TRBV21-1	CASSNPDQRDSNQPQHF
TRBV5-8	CASSMGLAGAYNEQFF
TRBV2	CASSLTGVYGYTF
TRBV21-1	CASSKSEQGPTLASYEQYF
TRBV7-3	CASSLGTSADTQYF
TRBV20-1	CSASGAYEQYF
TRBV7-2	CASSQTGTGQNNSPLHF
TRBV6-5	CASSSIRTGEAFF
TRBV5-1	CASSLGTGGGQPQHF
TRBV9	CASSVGRGLAGTKETQYF
TRBV6-2/TRBV6-3	CASSNRGESYNEQFF
TRBV7-2	CASSLGQGFGELFF
TRBV3-1/TRBV3-2	CASSPDRTVDGYTF
TRBV4-3	CASSPNLGGEKLFF
TRBV10-3	CAIGPRSTPGSSGNTIYF
TRBV7-9	CASSLNRRSFSGANVLTF
TRBV7-3	CASSLTPTSAVYF
TRBV9	CASSEETSGGNEQFF
TRBV10-3	CAISGGQPDYGYTF
TRBV6-5	CASSRGVFDNEKLFF
TRBV12-3/TRBV12-4	CASSRDRNTEAFF
TRBV19	CASLGPGGETQYF
TRBV19	CASTPGPGQDYGYTF
TRBV2	CASSSPTSRGTGELFF
TRBV6-2/TRBV6-3	CASSYWTGNQPQHF
TRBV2	CASSEWSPLNFAWNGYTF
TRBV29-1	CSVGGQLTSSYEQYF
TRBV14	CASSLSRSYEQYF
TRBV4-3	CASSQDLGQGNTEAFF
TRBV4-2	CASSQIVRPLTGNEQFF
TRBV9	CASSLSTGLSLVDEQFF
TRBV27	CASGTGGVNQPQHF